This paragraph reports one T cell receptor beta chain. The CDR3 sequence is 14 residues long. The germline V gene encodes CDR1 ENHRY and CDR2 SYGVKD. Trimming removed 2 bases from V and 3 bases from J, with 10 bases in between. The sample belongs to a study of T cells in Graves' hyperthyroidism and ophthalmopathy. The hyperthyroidism patients had all been newly diagnosed, and their disease duration was under 2 months. Their ages ranged from 18 to 65 years. RNA transcripts were the template for amplifying TCR beta CDR3 regions. First-round RT-PCR targeting the TCR CDR3 was performed with the HTBI primer set. TCRdb reprocessed the multiplex PCR reads via MiXCR and lists one record per CDR3 protein. The sample includes hundreds of thousands of distinct CDR3 sequences, around 42% seen only once; the top ten take 8% to 8.5%.

This receptor was obtained from a woman aged 18-29 years with Graves' hyperthyroidism. The chain couples TRBV10-3 to TRBJ1-1; D call uncertain. Sequenced: peripheral blood or thyroid tissue (not recorded which). The CDR3 DNA reads as TGTGCCATCAGTGAGATGGCGGGCTACACTGAAGCTTTCTTT. This codes for CAISEMAGYTEAFF.